This TCR beta chain stems from a study of blood T cell repertoires in COVID-19. Germline values: CDR1 LGHDT, CDR2 YNNKEL (reference sequence). The trim removed 5 bases at V and 12 bases at J, leaving 9 bases unmatched. This CDR3 has 13 residues. Individuals aged roughly 18 to 95 years were recruited from 20 to 25 US areas. Recovered Cohort 3 donors showed two negative PCRs, clearance, or symptom resolution. Using immunoSEQ multiplex PCR, the repertoire was profiled, and TCRdb retains in-frame clones only, with some absent. Of around 170,000 clones listed, approximately 85% are singletons. The origin of this receptor is a woman between 25 and 40 years old who had recovered from COVID-19. Sequenced: PBMCs or T cells enriched from blood (not recorded which). The chain employs TRBV3-1 (or the pseudogene TRBV3-2) and TRBJ2-1, with TRBD1 matching over 8 bases. CDR3 DNA sequence: TGTGCCAGCAGCTCCGCGATCGGACAGGGGCAGTTCTTC. Its protein is CASSSAIGQGQFF.